The 24 T cell receptor beta chains reported below all come from one sample, sequenced in a study of CD8 T cells in Susac syndrome. Roughly 0.45 to 1 ug RNA was reverse transcribed with random hexamers. MiXCR, run by TCRdb on the immunoSEQ multiplex PCR reads, gives a single entry per CDR3 protein. This sample has 210,000 or so distinct CDR3 sequences, with approximately 90% found just once. Sequencing was performed on CD8+ T cells from PBMCs. These receptor sequences come from a human donor with multiple sclerosis.

The genes are TRBV9 and TRBJ2-3, with a tentative D call TRBD2 (6 bases). The CDR3 length is 15 residues. The germline CDR1 and CDR2 sequences are SGDLS and YYNGEE. V was trimmed by 2 bases and J by 0 bases, leaving 10 bases between them. As DNA, the CDR3 is TGTGCCAGCAGCGTTAGCGGCAAGAGCACAGATACGCAGTATTTT. Residues: CASSVSGKSTDTQYF.

A few counts support this clonotype. The chain employs TRBV27 and TRBJ2-1, with D perhaps given as TRBD1 or TRBD2 (5 bases each). The length of the CDR3 is 12 residues. Trimming removed 5 bases at V and 5 bases at J, with 7 bases between. The V gene's germline CDR1 is MNHEY and CDR2 SMNVEV (reference sequence). The DNA for the CDR3 is TGTGCCAGCAGTCCGGGACACAATGAGCAGTTCTTC. It translates to CASSPGHNEQFF.

CDR3 loop: CASSPLMREGYNEQFF. The CDR3 DNA sequence: TGTGCCAGCAGCCCCCTTATGCGGGAGGGGTACAATGAGCAGTTCTTC. The genes are TRBV13 and TRBJ2-1; 9 nucleotides line up with TRBD2. CDR1 is PRHDT, CDR2 FYEKMQ, per germline (reference sequence). V was pared by 5 bases and J by 4 bases, with 9 bases of the junction left unmatched. The CDR3 is 16 residues long.

This chain uses TRBV19 with TRBJ1-1; D gene ambiguous. Deletions cut 8 bases from V and 0 bases from J, with 10 bases between. Per germline, CDR1 LNHDA and CDR2 SQIVND (reference sequence). The CDR3 extends over 13 amino acids. The CDR3 DNA reads TGTGCCAGTGCCCCTACTATGAACACTGAAGCTTTCTTT. As protein: CASAPTMNTEAFF.

The genes are TRBV13 and TRBJ2-7; tentative D call: TRBD2 (6 bases). Germline V gene sequence: CDR1 PRHDT, CDR2 FYEKMQ (reference sequence). Trimming shortened V by 7 bases and J by 3 bases, and 16 bases separated the two germline ends. The CDR3 loop spans 14 amino acids. The CDR3 here is CASTPQEGNYEQYF. The CDR3 bases are TGTGCCAGCACCCCCCAGGAGGGCAACTACGAGCAGTACTTC.

The chain carries TRBV4-2 and TRBJ1-1, with no clear D. V shed 0 bases and J shed 2 bases, with 7 bases lying between them. CDR3 length equals 14 residues. Germline CDR1 and CDR2: LGHNA and YNFKEQ. CDR3 amino acids: CASSQEFANTEAFF. For the CDR3, the DNA is TGTGCCAGCAGCCAAGAGTTCGCAAACACTGAAGCTTTCTTT.

The V gene is TRBV7-9, the J gene TRBJ2-7; TRBD2 matches 8 bases. The CDR3 length is 12 residues. V lost 3 bases and J lost 6; bases outside the gene matches: 1. Germline V gene data show CDR1 as SEHNR and CDR2 as FQNEAQ (reference sequence). This chain's CDR3 is CASSLAGGEQYF. CDR3 bases: TGTGCCAGCAGCTTGGCGGGAGGCGAGCAGTACTTC.

The J gene is TRBJ1-4, the V gene TRBV9; no definite D call. CDR1 is SGDLS and CDR2 is YYNGEE in the germline V gene. V lost 0 bases, J lost 0 bases, and 9 bases lay in between. The CDR3 has 16 residues. This CDR3 reads CASSVEGDATNEKLFF. CDR3 DNA sequence: TGTGCCAGCAGCGTAGAGGGCGATGCAACTAATGAAAAACTGTTTTTT.

V and J are TRBV18 and TRBJ2-7; 7 nucleotides align to TRBD1. Germline V gene data show CDR1 as KGHSH and CDR2 as LQKENI. The CDR3 totals 16 residues. V lost 3 bases and J lost 2; bases outside the gene matches: 10. CDR3 nucleotides: TGTGCCAGCTCACCCAGACAGGGTAAGGCGGCCTACGAGCAGTACTTC. Translating it yields CASSPRQGKAAYEQYF.

The sample holds a few counts of this clonotype. The gene calls are TRBV5-4 and TRBJ1-2; D gene unclear. The CDR3 length is 14 residues. Germline CDR1 reads SGHNT; CDR2 reads YYREEE (reference sequence). With 0 bases removed from V and 0 bases from J, the gap between germline ends came to 6 bases. Here the CDR3 DNA reads TGTGCCAGCAGCTTGGGTGGGGCTAACTATGGCTACACCTTC. Translating gives CASSLGGANYGYTF.

This clonotype has only a few counts. The chain carries TRBV12-3 or TRBV12-4 and TRBJ2-7, with TRBD2 matching over 7 bases. Trimming cost V 5 bases and J 2 bases; bases outside gene matches: 6. The CDR3 runs 14 residues. The CDR3 region is CASSPTGLTYEQYF. The CDR3 bases are TGTGCCAGCAGTCCCACGGGACTAACCTACGAGCAGTACTTC.

This sequence joins TRBV29-1 and TRBJ2-5; 7 bases line up with TRBD2. Germline-derived CDR1 and CDR2 are SQVTM and ANQGSEA. V dropped 8 bases and J dropped 0; count of bases not matched to a gene: 9. This CDR3 contains 14 residues. The CDR3: CSTNNGGYQETQYF. The CDR3 DNA reads as TGCAGCACCAATAACGGGGGGTACCAAGAGACCCAGTACTTC. Together with reference TRBV29-1 and TRBJ2-5, the CDR3 gives the full variable domain: SAVISQKPSRDICQRGTSLTIQCQVDSQVTMMFWYRQQPGQSLTLIATANQGSEATYESGFVIDKFPISRPNLTFSTLTVSNMSPEDSSIYLCSTNNGGYQETQYFGPGTRLLVL.

This chain connects TRBV19 to TRBJ1-5; the D gene is possibly TRBD1 (6 bases). V lost 5 bases and J lost 7, with 21 bases in between. CDR1 is LNHDA and CDR2 is SQIVND in the germline V gene (reference sequence). CDR3 length equals 16 residues. In DNA, the CDR3 is TGTGCCAGTAGTTTGGGGGGGGCCCTCTTAGGGCAGCCCCAGCATTTT. Protein: CASSLGGALLGQPQHF.

V usage is TRBV7-2 and J usage is TRBJ1-1; no definite D call. V lost 5 bases, J lost 4 bases, and 14 bases lay in between. The length of the CDR3 is 14 residues. The V gene's germline CDR1 is SGHTA and CDR2 FQGNSA. For the CDR3, the DNA is TGTGCCAGCAGCCCGTGGGAGGGTATCACTGAAGCTTTCTTT. Translation gives CASSPWEGITEAFF.

The rearrangement links TRBV6-1 to TRBJ1-5; no clear D. The V and J ends lost 7 bases and 7 bases respectively, with 20 bases between them. Germline lookup yields CDR1 MNHNS and CDR2 SASEGT. This CDR3 comprises 15 residues. CDR3 region: CASMDDWASVQPQHF. CDR3 coding DNA: TGTGCCAGCATGGACGATTGGGCCTCCGTCCAGCCCCAGCATTTT.

This chain connects TRBV29-1 to TRBJ2-5; TRBD2 matches 7 bases. V shed 6 bases and J 4 bases; nucleotides not matched to a gene: 8. CDR1 is SQVTM, CDR2 ANQGSEA, per germline. CDR3 length equals 13 residues. CDR3 region: CSVSGLDAETQYF. The CDR3 region has the DNA TGCAGCGTATCCGGACTAGACGCAGAGACCCAGTACTTC. The full variable domain, rest sourced from reference TRBV29-1 and TRBJ2-5, is SAVISQKPSRDICQRGTSLTIQCQVDSQVTMMFWYRQQPGQSLTLIATANQGSEATYESGFVIDKFPISRPNLTFSTLTVSNMSPEDSSIYLCSVSGLDAETQYFGPGTRLLVL.

The chain carries TRBV24-1 and TRBJ2-3, with 8 bases identical to TRBD2. Germline V gene lookup returns CDR1 KGHDR and CDR2 SFDVKD. V lost 4 bases to trimming and J lost 5 bases; unmatched junction nucleotides: 7. CDR3 size: 15 residues. CDR3: CATSDLSGGRDTQYF. CDR3 coding DNA: TGTGCCACCAGTGACCTCAGCGGGGGTAGAGATACGCAGTATTTT.

The rearrangement joins TRBV9 to TRBJ2-1; 8 nucleotides align to TRBD2. V shed 0 bases, J shed 3 bases, and the junction held 2 bases outside the gene matches. From germline, CDR1 is SGDLS and CDR2 YYNGEE. The length of the CDR3 is 15 residues. CDR3 sequence (DNA): TGTGCCAGCAGCGTAGGTAGCGGGATCTACAATGAGCAGTTCTTC. Protein: CASSVGSGIYNEQFF.

The chain combines TRBV15 with TRBJ1-2; possibly TRBD1 for D (6 bases). The ends were cut back, 5 bases at V and 5 bases at J, with 24 bases in the middle. CDR1 is LNHNV and CDR2 is YYDKDF in the germline V gene (reference sequence). This CDR3 contains 17 residues. CDR3 residues: CATSPNRLAGARYGYTF. The CDR3 region has the DNA TGTGCCACCAGCCCTAACAGGCTGGCAGGGGCTCGATATGGCTACACCTTC.

The chain uses TRBV2 and TRBJ1-4; a possible D gene is TRBD1 (6 bases). The ends were cut back, 6 bases at V and 5 bases at J, with 16 bases in the middle. The CDR3 consists of 15 residues. Germline loops: CDR1 SNHLY, CDR2 FYNNEI. CDR3 DNA: TGTGCCAGCAGACGGACAGCCGGGGGAAATGAAAAACTGTTTTTT. Translated, it gives CASRRTAGGNEKLFF.

This sequence joins TRBV7-2 and TRBJ2-1; D gene ambiguous. Between the trimmed V and J ends, which lost 3 bases and 4 bases, there was a span of 13 bases. Germline V gene lookup returns CDR1 SGHTA and CDR2 FQGNSA. This CDR3 has 15 residues. The CDR3 nucleotides are TGTGCCAGCAGCTTGAGGCCCGCATCATACAATGAGCAGTTCTTC. Translating gives CASSLRPASYNEQFF.

The V call is TRBV7-9, the J call TRBJ1-2; D not certain. Deletions cut 5 bases from V and 12 bases from J, with 16 bases between. The CDR3 length is 12 residues. The V gene's germline CDR1 is SEHNR and CDR2 FQNEAQ (reference sequence). This CDR3 reads CASSPGPLLNTF. The CDR3, as DNA: TGTGCCAGCAGCCCCGGACCTCTCCTCAACACCTTC.

The gene calls are TRBV19 and TRBJ2-2; D unclear. The CDR3 covers 15 residues. CDR1 is LNHDA, CDR2 SQIVND, per germline (reference sequence). V lost 7 bases to trimming and J lost 6 bases, with 18 bases between them. The chain's CDR3 is CASTSLGLGAGELFF. DNA for the CDR3: TGTGCCAGTACGAGTTTGGGTCTTGGGGCCGGGGAGCTGTTTTTT.

The sample holds a few counts of this clonotype. The genes are TRBV11-2 and TRBJ2-2; D gene uncertain. The germline V gene encodes CDR1 SGHAT and CDR2 FQNNGV. This CDR3 is 14 amino acids long. Trimming shortened V by 5 bases and J by 2 bases, and 9 bases separated the two germline ends. The CDR3 bases are TGTGCCAGCAGCCCAGACTTAAACACCGGGGAGCTGTTTTTT. It specifies CASSPDLNTGELFF.